One sample yielded the 22 T cell receptor beta chains listed below, sequenced in a study of T cell responses to AZD1222 COVID-19 vaccine. The assay was immunoSEQ multiplex PCR, and TCRdb's table has in-frame clones only and misses some. The sample consists of around 130,000 clones, more than 80% of them appearing once. Sequencing used peripheral blood, obtained on day 0 of AZD1222 vaccination. Every receptor here comes from an adult in good health.

V usage is TRBV27 and J usage is TRBJ1-5; 7 bases fit TRBD1. The CDR3 covers 13 residues. The germline gives CDR1 MNHEY, CDR2 SMNVEV (reference sequence). V lost 8 bases to trimming and J lost 2 bases; unmatched junction nucleotides: 3. The CDR3 is CASGGQGNQPQHF. In DNA, the CDR3 is TGTGCCAGCGGCGGACAGGGCAATCAGCCCCAGCATTTT.

This clone turned up a few times. The chain has TRBV10-3 and TRBJ1-1; D not certain. The germline gives CDR1 ENHRY, CDR2 SYGVKD. The CDR3 is 14 amino acids. V was cut by 0 bases and J by 7 bases, with 12 bases left in between. This CDR3 reads CAISESVQKGEAFF. The CDR3 DNA follows: TGTGCCATCAGTGAGTCGGTACAGAAGGGTGAAGCTTTCTTT.

This clone was detected only a few times. The rearrangement joins TRBV28 to TRBJ1-6; D is perhaps TRBD1 (6 bases). Deletions cut 4 bases from V and 0 bases from J, with 10 bases between. This CDR3 is 16 amino acids long. Germline V gene data show CDR1 as MDHEN and CDR2 as SYDVKM. Written as DNA, the CDR3 is TGTGCCAGCAGTTGGACAGTATCCTCCTATAATTCACCCCTCCACTTT. Encoded protein: CASSWTVSSYNSPLHF. The variable domain in full, completed from reference TRBV28 and TRBJ1-6, reads DVKVTQSSRYLVKRTGEKVFLECVQDMDHENMFWYRQDPGLGLRLIYFSYDVKMKEKGDIPEGYSVSREKKERFSLILESASTNQTSMYLCASSWTVSSYNSPLHFGNGTRLTVT.

The CDR3 nucleotides read TGTGCCAGCAGTGACCAGGGTAGCGGAGGGGAGCTGTTTTTT. Its translation is CASSDQGSGGELFF. The V and J genes are TRBV2 and TRBJ2-2, with D possibly matching TRBD2 (6 bases). CDR3 length: 14 residues. Trimming removed 3 bases from V and 8 bases from J, with 13 bases in between. Germline V gives CDR1 SNHLY, CDR2 FYNNEI.

The chain joins TRBV7-2 to TRBJ2-7, with D possibly being TRBD2 (6 bases). The V end was cut by 2 bases, the J end by 9 bases, with 11 bases between. Germline V gene sequence: CDR1 SGHTA, CDR2 FQGNSA. This CDR3 has 12 amino acids. This CDR3 reads CASSLTVGGQYF. The CDR3, as DNA: TGTGCCAGCAGCTTAACTGTCGGGGGGCAGTACTTC. Filled out from reference TRBV7-2 and TRBJ2-7, the complete variable domain reads GAGVSQSPSNKVTEKGKDVELRCDPISGHTALYWYRQSLGQGLEFLIYFQGNSAPDKSGLPSDRFSAERTGGSVSTLTIQRTQQEDSAVYLCASSLTVGGQYFGPGTRLTVT.

The V call is TRBV5-6, the J call TRBJ2-1; D gene unclear. Germline assignment: CDR1 SGHDT and CDR2 YYEEEE. The CDR3 is 17 residues long. With 3 bases removed from V and 1 base from J, the gap between germline ends came to 17 bases. CDR3 coding DNA: TGTGCCAGCAGCTCTGGCCCGTATAGAACGTCCTACAATGAGCAGTTCTTC. Translation gives CASSSGPYRTSYNEQFF. Combining the CDR3 with reference TRBV5-6 and TRBJ2-1 gives the whole variable domain DAGVTQSPTHLIKTRGQQVTLRCSPKSGHDTVSWYQQALGQGPQFIFQYYEEEERQRGNFPDRFSGHQFPNYSSELNVNALLLGDSALYLCASSSGPYRTSYNEQFFGPGTRLTVL.

The V call is TRBV28, the J call TRBJ2-2; D call uncertain. The V gene's germline CDR1 is MDHEN and CDR2 SYDVKM. This CDR3 is 14 amino acids long. The V gene lost 2 bases and the J gene lost 1 base, with 5 bases spanning the gap. The CDR3 DNA reads TGTGCCAGCAGTTTAACGGTGAACACCGGGGAGCTGTTTTTT. It is translated as CASSLTVNTGELFF.

The rearrangement uses TRBV7-2 and TRBJ1-1, with 8 nucleotides matching TRBD1. V trimming: 5 bases; J trimming: 1 base; junction bases outside the gene matches: 3. CDR1 and CDR2 (germline): SGHTA, FQGNSA. The CDR3 has 14 amino acids. The CDR3, as DNA: TGTGCCAGCAGCCGGGACAGGCAGAACACTGAAGCTTTCTTT. The encoded protein is CASSRDRQNTEAFF.

The chain couples TRBV27 to TRBJ2-7; 7 bases are shared with TRBD2. V shed 2 bases, J shed 3 bases, and the junction held 4 bases outside the gene matches. Per germline, CDR1 MNHEY and CDR2 SMNVEV (reference sequence). This CDR3 comprises 14 residues. In DNA form, the CDR3 reads TGTGCCAGCAGTTTAGGGGCGGGGGTCTACGAGCAGTACTTC. As protein: CASSLGAGVYEQYF.

This chain joins TRBV28 and TRBJ2-5, with TRBD1 matching over 10 bases. With 8 bases clipped from V and 4 bases from J, the junction kept 16 bases outside the gene matches. The CDR3 loop spans 17 amino acids. Germline V lookup: CDR1 MDHEN, CDR2 SYDVKM. CDR3 nucleotides: TGTGCCAGCTCCACTAACAGTCCGGGACAGGGGTCAGAGACCCAGTACTTC. It yields the protein CASSTNSPGQGSETQYF.

The table lists this clone with a few counts. The J gene is TRBJ1-4, the V gene TRBV27, with D uncertain. Germline CDR1 is MNHEY and CDR2 is SMNVEV (reference sequence). The V end was cut by 4 bases, the J end by 7 bases, with 7 bases between. There are 12 residues in the CDR3. CDR3 loop: CASSSPGEKLFF. DNA for the CDR3: TGTGCCAGCAGTTCCCCGGGTGAAAAACTGTTTTTT. The whole variable domain, remainder taken from reference TRBV27 and TRBJ1-4, is EAQVTQNPRYLITVTGKKLTVTCSQNMNHEYMSWYRQDPGLGLRQIYYSMNVEVTDKGDVPEGYKVSRKEKRNFPLILESPSPNQTSLYFCASSSPGEKLFFGSGTQLSVL.

This rearrangement joins TRBV3-1 (or the pseudogene TRBV3-2) to TRBJ1-5; a possible D gene is TRBD1 (6 bases). The CDR3 loop spans 13 amino acids. The germline V gene has CDR1 LGHDT and CDR2 YNNKEL (reference sequence). Trimming took off 3 bases at V and 5 bases at J, with 8 bases between the two ends. The CDR3 sequence: CASSQYRDQPQHF. In DNA, the CDR3 is TGTGCCAGCAGCCAGTACAGGGATCAGCCCCAGCATTTT.

V gene TRBV9 combines with J gene TRBJ2-1; D tentatively fits TRBD1 or TRBD2 (7 bases each). This CDR3 is 16 amino acids long. V shed 3 bases and J shed 3 bases, with 16 bases lying between them. Germline CDR1 reads SGDLS; CDR2 reads YYNGEE. The CDR3 protein is CASSEGASGSYNEQFF. The CDR3 DNA sequence: TGTGCCAGCAGCGAGGGGGCTAGCGGAAGCTACAATGAGCAGTTCTTC.

The gene calls are TRBV11-2 and TRBJ1-4, with 7 bases fitting TRBD1. The CDR3 totals 17 residues. With 5 bases clipped from V and 0 bases from J, the junction kept 9 bases outside the gene matches. Per the germline V gene, CDR1 is SGHAT and CDR2 is FQNNGV. The CDR3 DNA follows: TGTGCCAGCAGCGGACCACGAGGGGGCTCAACTAATGAAAAACTGTTTTTT. Amino acid sequence: CASSGPRGGSTNEKLFF.

The V call is TRBV29-1, the J call TRBJ1-1; a possible D gene is TRBD1 (5 bases). Looked up from germline, CDR1 is SQVTM and CDR2 is ANQGSEA. The CDR3 runs to 10 residues. V lost 7 bases and J lost 8, with 11 bases in between. The CDR3 here is CSARAGEAFF. CDR3 bases: TGCAGCGCCAGGGCGGGGGAAGCTTTCTTT.

The chain employs TRBV4-3 and TRBJ1-5; a possible D gene is TRBD1 (5 bases). V lost 0 bases, J lost 6 bases, and 15 bases lay in between. This CDR3 comprises 16 residues. The V gene's germline CDR1 is LGHNA and CDR2 YSLEER. The CDR3 loop is CASSQDPPRQGQPQHF. DNA of the CDR3: TGCGCCAGCAGCCAAGATCCTCCTCGCCAGGGTCAGCCCCAGCATTTT.

The J gene is TRBJ2-7, the V gene TRBV18, with 10 nucleotides matching TRBD1. The ends lost 6 bases at V and 2 bases at J; junction bases unmatched: 7. CDR1 is KGHSH and CDR2 is LQKENI in the germline V gene. The CDR3 length is 15 residues. CDR3 loop: CASSLRGTGAYEQYF. The CDR3 DNA follows: TGTGCCAGCTCCCTCCGCGGGACAGGGGCCTACGAGCAGTACTTC.

This rearrangement joins TRBV7-9 to TRBJ1-4; TRBD1 agrees at 9 bases. CDR3 length: 14 residues. Germline CDR1 and CDR2: SEHNR and FQNEAQ (reference sequence). The V and J ends lost 5 bases and 8 bases, in that order; junction bases with no gene match: 6. CDR3 nucleotides: TGTGCCAGCAGCCTACCGGGACAGGGCGAAAAACTGTTTTTT. This translates into CASSLPGQGEKLFF.

The chain is built from TRBV5-4 and TRBJ2-1, with a weak D call TRBD2 (7 bases). Germline V CDR1 and CDR2: SGHNT, YYREEE (reference sequence). The V end lost 7 bases, the J end lost 5 bases, and 13 bases lay between the germline ends. CDR3 length: 13 amino acids. The CDR3 here is CASHGGGDNEQFF. In DNA form, the CDR3 reads TGTGCCAGCCACGGAGGGGGGGACAATGAGCAGTTCTTC.

Here the CDR3 reads CASSQGDYGTGAISGETQYF. The CDR3 nucleotides read TGCGCCAGCAGCCAAGGAGATTATGGGACAGGGGCCATCTCGGGGGAGACCCAGTACTTC. The chain combines TRBV4-1 with TRBJ2-5; 10 nucleotides line up with TRBD1. This CDR3 spans 20 amino acids. The germline CDR1 and CDR2 sequences are MGHRA and YSYEKL. V gave up 1 base and J gave up 5 bases; unmatched junction bases: 19.

The chain joins TRBV28 to TRBJ2-7; 12 bases line up with TRBD2. V was pared by 2 bases and J by 2 bases, with 4 bases of the junction left unmatched. CDR1 and CDR2 from the germline V gene are MDHEN and SYDVKM. The CDR3 loop spans 16 amino acids. The CDR3 protein is CASSLGLAGGAYEQYF. The DNA of the CDR3 is TGTGCCAGCAGTTTAGGCCTAGCGGGGGGGGCCTACGAGCAGTACTTC.

This chain joins TRBV4-3 and TRBJ1-6; D not certain. V lost 0 bases and J lost 7, with 13 bases in between. The germline V gene encodes CDR1 LGHNA and CDR2 YSLEER. The CDR3 is 16 residues long. The CDR3 DNA is TGCGCCAGCAGCCAAGATTCTGGGCTGAGGAATTCACCCCTCCACTTT. It yields the protein CASSQDSGLRNSPLHF.